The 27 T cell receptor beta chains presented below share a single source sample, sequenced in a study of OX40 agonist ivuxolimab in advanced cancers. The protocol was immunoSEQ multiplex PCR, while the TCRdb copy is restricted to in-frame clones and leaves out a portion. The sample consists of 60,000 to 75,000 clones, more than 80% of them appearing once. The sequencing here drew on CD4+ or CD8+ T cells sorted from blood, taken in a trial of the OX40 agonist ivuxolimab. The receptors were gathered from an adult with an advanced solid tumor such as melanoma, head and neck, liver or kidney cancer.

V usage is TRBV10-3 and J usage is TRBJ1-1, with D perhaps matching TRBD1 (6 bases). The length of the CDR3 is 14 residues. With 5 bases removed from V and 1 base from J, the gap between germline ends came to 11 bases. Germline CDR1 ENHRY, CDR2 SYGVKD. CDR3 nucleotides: TGTGCCATCAGTAAACAGGGCGCGAACACTGAAGCTTTCTTT. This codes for CAISKQGANTEAFF.

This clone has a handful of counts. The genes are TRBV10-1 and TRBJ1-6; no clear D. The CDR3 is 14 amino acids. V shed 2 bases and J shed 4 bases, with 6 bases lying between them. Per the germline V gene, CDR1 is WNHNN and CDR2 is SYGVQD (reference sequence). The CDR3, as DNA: TGCGCCAGCAGTGAGGGACGGTATAATTCACCCCTCCACTTT. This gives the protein CASSEGRYNSPLHF.

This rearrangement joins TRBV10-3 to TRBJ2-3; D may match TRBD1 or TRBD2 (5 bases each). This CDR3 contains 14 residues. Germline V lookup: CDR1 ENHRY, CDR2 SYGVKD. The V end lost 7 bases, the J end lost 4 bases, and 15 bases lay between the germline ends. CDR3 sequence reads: CAINLELGADTQYF. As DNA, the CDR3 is TGTGCCATCAATCTAGAACTGGGGGCAGATACGCAGTATTTT.

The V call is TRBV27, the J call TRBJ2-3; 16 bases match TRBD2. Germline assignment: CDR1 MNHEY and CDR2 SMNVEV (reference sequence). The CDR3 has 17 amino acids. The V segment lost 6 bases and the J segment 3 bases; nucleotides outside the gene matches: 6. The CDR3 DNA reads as TGTGCCAGCAGACGTCCGGGACTAGCGGGGGGGACAGATACGCAGTATTTT. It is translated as CASRRPGLAGGTDTQYF.

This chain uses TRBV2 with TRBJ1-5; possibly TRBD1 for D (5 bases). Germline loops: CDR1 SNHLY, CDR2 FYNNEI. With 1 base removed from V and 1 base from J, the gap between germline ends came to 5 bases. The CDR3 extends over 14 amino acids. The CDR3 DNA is TGTGCCAGCAGTGAAGACAGGAGCAATCAGCCCCAGCATTTT. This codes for CASSEDRSNQPQHF.

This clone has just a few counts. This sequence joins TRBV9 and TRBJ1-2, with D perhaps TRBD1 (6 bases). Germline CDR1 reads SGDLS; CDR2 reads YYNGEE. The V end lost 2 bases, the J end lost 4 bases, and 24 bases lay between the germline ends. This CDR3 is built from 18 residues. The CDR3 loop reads CASSVATGPSLRVYGYTF. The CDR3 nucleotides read TGTGCCAGCAGCGTTGCGACAGGACCCTCCCTGAGAGTCTATGGCTACACCTTC.

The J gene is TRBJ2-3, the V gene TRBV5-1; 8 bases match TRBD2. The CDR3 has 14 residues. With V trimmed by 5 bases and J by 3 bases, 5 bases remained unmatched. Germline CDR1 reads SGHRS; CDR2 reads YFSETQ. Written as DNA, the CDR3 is TGCGCCAGCAGTGCCGGGGGGGCAACAGATACGCAGTATTTT. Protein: CASSAGGATDTQYF.

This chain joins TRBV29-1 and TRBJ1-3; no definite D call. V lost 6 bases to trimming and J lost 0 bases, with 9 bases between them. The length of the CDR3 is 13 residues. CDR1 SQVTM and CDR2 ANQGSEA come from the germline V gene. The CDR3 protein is CSVDGTSGNTIYF. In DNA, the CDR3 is TGCAGCGTCGACGGTACCTCTGGAAACACCATATATTTT.

Written as DNA, the CDR3 is TGTGCCAGCAGCCCCAGGACAGGGAGTAACACCGGGGAGCTGTTTTTT. Encoded protein: CASSPRTGSNTGELFF. The V and J genes are TRBV11-2 and TRBJ2-2; 8 bases line up with TRBD1. The CDR3 length is 16 residues. J was trimmed by 2 bases and V by 5 bases; bases with no gene match: 7. The germline V gene encodes CDR1 SGHAT and CDR2 FQNNGV.

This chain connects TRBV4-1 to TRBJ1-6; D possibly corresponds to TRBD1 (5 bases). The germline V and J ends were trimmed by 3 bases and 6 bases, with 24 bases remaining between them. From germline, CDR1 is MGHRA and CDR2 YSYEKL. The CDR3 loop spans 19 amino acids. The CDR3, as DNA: TGCGCCAGCAGCCATATCGACCTAGGATTACCTAGGGGTAATTCACCCCTCCACTTT. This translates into CASSHIDLGLPRGNSPLHF.

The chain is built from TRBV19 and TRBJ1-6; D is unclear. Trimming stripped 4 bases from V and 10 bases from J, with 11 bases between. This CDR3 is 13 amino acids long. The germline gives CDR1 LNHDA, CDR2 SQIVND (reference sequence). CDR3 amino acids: CASSRELSSPLHF. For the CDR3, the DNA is TGTGCCAGTAGTAGGGAACTTAGCTCACCCCTCCACTTT. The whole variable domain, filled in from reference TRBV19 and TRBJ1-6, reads DGGITQSPKYLFRKEGQNVTLSCEQNLNHDAMYWYRQDPGQGLRLIYYSQIVNDFQKGDIAEGYSVSREKKESFPLTVTSAQKNPTAFYLCASSRELSSPLHFGNGTRLTVT.

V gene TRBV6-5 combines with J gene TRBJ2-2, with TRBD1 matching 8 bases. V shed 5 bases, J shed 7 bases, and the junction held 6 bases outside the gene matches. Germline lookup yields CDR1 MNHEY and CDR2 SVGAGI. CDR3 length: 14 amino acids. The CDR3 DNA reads TGTGCCAGCAGTCAGGACAGGGAAGTCGGGGAGCTGTTTTTT. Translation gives CASSQDREVGELFF.

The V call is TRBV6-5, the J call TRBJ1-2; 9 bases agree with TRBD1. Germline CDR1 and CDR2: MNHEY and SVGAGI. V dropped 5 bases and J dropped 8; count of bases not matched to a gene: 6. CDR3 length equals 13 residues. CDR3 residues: CASSRDRDGGYTF. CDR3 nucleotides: TGTGCCAGCAGTCGGGACAGGGACGGGGGCTACACCTTC.

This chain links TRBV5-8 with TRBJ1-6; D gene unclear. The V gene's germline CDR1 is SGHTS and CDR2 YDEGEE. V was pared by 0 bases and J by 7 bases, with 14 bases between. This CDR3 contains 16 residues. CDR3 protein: CASSLESGVGNSPLHF. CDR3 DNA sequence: TGTGCCAGCAGCTTGGAGAGCGGGGTAGGGAATTCACCCCTCCACTTT.

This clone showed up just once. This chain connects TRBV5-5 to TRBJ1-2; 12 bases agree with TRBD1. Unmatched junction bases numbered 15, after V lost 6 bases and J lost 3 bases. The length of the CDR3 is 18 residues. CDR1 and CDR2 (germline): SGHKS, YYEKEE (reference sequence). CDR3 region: CASNRNVGTGGLYYGYTF. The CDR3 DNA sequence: TGTGCCAGCAACCGAAACGTCGGGACAGGGGGCTTATACTATGGCTACACCTTC.

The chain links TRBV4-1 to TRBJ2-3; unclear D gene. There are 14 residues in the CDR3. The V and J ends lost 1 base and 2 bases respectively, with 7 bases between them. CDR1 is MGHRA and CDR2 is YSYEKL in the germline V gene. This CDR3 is CASSQVTSTDTQYF. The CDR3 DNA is TGCGCCAGCAGCCAAGTTACCTCCACAGATACGCAGTATTTT.

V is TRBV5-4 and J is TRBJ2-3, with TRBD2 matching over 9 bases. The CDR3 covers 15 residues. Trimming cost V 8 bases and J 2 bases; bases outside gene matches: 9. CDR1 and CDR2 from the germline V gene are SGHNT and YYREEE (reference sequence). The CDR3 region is CASRPRLADTDTQYF. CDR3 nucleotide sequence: TGTGCCAGTAGACCGAGACTAGCGGACACAGATACGCAGTATTTT.

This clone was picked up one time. CDR3 loop: CASSRQQLSTDTQYF. Written as DNA, the CDR3 is TGTGCCAGCAGTAGACAGCAACTTAGCACAGATACGCAGTATTTT. The rearrangement uses TRBV2 and TRBJ2-3; maybe TRBD1 (5 bases). The V end lost 5 bases, the J end lost 0 bases, and 12 bases lay between the germline ends. CDR3 size: 15 residues. Germline V gene lookup returns CDR1 SNHLY and CDR2 FYNNEI.

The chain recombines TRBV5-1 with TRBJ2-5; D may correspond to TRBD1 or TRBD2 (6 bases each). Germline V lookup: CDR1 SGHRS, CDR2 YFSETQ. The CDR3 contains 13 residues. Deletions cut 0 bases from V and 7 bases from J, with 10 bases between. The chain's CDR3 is CASSLEGGRTQYF. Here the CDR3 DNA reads TGCGCCAGCAGCTTGGAGGGGGGTCGGACCCAGTACTTC.

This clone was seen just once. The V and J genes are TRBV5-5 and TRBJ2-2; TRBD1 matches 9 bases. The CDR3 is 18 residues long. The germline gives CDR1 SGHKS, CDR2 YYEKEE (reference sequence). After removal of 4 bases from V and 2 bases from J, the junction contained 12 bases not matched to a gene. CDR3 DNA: TGTGCCAGCAGCATTCCCCGTCCGGGACAGGGAAACACCGGGGAGCTGTTTTTT. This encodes CASSIPRPGQGNTGELFF.

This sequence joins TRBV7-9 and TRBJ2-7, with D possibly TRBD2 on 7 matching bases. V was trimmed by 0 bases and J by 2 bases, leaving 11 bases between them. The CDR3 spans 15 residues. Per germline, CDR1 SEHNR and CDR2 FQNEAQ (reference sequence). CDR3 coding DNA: TGTGCCAGCAGCTTAGCGGGGGGGGCGGCCTACGAGCAGTACTTC. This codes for CASSLAGGAAYEQYF.

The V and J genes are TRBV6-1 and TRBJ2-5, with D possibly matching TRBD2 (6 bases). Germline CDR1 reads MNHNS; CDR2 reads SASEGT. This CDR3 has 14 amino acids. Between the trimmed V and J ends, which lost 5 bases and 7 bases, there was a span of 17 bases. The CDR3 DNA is TGTGCCAGCAGTCCTATGCCGGGGGTCGGGACCCAGTACTTC. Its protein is CASSPMPGVGTQYF.

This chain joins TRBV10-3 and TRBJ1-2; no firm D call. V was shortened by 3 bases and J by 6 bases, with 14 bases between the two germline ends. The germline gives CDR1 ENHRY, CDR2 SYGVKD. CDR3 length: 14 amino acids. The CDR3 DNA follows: TGTGCCATCAGTGAACGGATGGGAGTCGATGGCTACACCTTC. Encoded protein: CAISERMGVDGYTF.

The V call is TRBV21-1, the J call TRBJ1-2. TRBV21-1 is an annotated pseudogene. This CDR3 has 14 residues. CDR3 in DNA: TGTGCCAGCAGCAGGGGCGGGCAGGGCTATGGCTACACCTTC. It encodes CASSRGGQGYGYTF.

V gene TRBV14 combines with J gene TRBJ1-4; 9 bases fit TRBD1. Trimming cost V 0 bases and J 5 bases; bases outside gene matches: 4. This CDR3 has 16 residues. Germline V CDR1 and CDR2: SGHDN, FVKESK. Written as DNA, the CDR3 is TGTGCCAGCAGCCAAGATTGGGGGACAGGGAATGAAAAACTGTTTTTT. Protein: CASSQDWGTGNEKLFF.

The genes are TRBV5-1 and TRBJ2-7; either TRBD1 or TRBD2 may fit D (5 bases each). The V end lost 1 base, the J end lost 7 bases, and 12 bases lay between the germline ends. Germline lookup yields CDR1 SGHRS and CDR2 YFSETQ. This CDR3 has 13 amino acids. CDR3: CASSLLGAGEQYF. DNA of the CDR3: TGCGCCAGCAGCTTGCTCGGGGCAGGAGAGCAGTACTTC.

As DNA, the CDR3 is TGTGCTAGTGGTTTGTCAAGAGTGAACACTGAAGCTTTCTTT. Protein sequence: CASGLSRVNTEAFF. V usage is TRBV12-5 and J usage is TRBJ1-1; no clear D. The CDR3 covers 14 residues. CDR1 and CDR2 (germline): LGHNT, FRNRAP. Deletions cut 2 bases from V and 0 bases from J, with 7 bases between.